What follows is one TCR beta chain and its context. Its antigen is not identified. This sample stems from a study of graft-versus-host responses after intestinal transplantation. Study details: Anti-thymocyte globulin induction was given to all recipients, followed by tacrolimus and steroids for roughly 3 years. Findings and limits, study-wide: Peak GvH clone levels in circulation were associated with early post-transplant HvG declines. Detected in recipient marrow were GvH clones, some of which were first observed in ileum or blood.

Clones were read by immunoSEQ multiplex PCR, and TCRdb kept only the in-frame ones, dropping some. Counted here are approximately 75,000 clones, 85% to 95% occurring once; the ten biggest clones make up around 0.57%. The CDR3 length is 13 residues. Germline V gives CDR1 SGDLS, CDR2 YYNGEE. The germline V and J ends were trimmed by 0 bases and 8 bases, with 9 bases remaining between them. This TCR was recovered from a human donor who received an intestinal transplant. The chain couples TRBV9 to TRBJ2-1, with D tentatively TRBD1 (6 bases). Sequencing used unstimulated CD8+ T cells sorted from spleen or lymph node cells, obtained before intestinal transplant. CDR3 in amino acids: CASSVGGGDEQFF. The CDR3 DNA reads TGTGCCAGCAGCGTAGGTGGGGGCGATGAGCAGTTCTTC.